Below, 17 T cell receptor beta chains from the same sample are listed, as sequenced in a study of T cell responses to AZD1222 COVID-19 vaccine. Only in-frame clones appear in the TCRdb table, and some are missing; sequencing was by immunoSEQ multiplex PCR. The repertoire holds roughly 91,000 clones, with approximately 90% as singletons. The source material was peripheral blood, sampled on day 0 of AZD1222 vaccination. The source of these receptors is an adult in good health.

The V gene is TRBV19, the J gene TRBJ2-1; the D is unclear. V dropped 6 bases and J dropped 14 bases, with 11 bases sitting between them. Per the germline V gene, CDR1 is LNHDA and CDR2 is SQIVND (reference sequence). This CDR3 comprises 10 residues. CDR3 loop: CASSPSLKFF. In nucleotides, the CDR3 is TGTGCCAGTAGCCCCTCCCTTAAGTTCTTC. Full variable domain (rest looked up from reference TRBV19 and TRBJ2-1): DGGITQSPKYLFRKEGQNVTLSCEQNLNHDAMYWYRQDPGQGLRLIYYSQIVNDFQKGDIAEGYSVSREKKESFPLTVTSAQKNPTAFYLCASSPSLKFFGPGTRLTVL.

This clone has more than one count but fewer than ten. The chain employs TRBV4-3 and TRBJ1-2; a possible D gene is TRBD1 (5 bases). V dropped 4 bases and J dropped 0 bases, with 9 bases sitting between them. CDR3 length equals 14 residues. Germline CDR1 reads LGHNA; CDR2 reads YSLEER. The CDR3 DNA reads TGCGCCAGCAGCCCAGGACACGCTAACTATGGCTACACCTTC. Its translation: CASSPGHANYGYTF.

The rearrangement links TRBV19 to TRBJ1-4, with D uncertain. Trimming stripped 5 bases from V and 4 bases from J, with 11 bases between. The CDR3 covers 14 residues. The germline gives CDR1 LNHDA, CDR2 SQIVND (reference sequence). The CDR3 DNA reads TGTGCCAGTAGTCCCAGAGTCCATAATGAAAAACTGTTTTTT. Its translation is CASSPRVHNEKLFF.

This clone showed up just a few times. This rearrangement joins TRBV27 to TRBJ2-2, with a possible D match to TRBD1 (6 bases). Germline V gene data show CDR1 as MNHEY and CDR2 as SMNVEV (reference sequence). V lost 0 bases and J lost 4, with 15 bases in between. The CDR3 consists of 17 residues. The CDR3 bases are TGTGCCAGCAGTTTATCCTACAGGGAGTCGGGCACCGGGGAGCTGTTTTTT. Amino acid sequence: CASSLSYRESGTGELFF.

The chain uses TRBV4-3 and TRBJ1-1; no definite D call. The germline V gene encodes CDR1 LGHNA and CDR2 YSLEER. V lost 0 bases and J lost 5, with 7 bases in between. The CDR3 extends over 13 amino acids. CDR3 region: CASSQERRTEAFF. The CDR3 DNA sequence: TGCGCCAGCAGCCAAGAGAGGAGGACTGAAGCTTTCTTT.

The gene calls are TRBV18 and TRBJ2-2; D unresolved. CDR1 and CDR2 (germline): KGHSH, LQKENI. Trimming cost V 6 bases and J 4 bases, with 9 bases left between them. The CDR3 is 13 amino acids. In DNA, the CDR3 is TGTGCCAGCTCTCCCACTTTCACCGGGGAGCTGTTTTTT. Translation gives CASSPTFTGELFF.

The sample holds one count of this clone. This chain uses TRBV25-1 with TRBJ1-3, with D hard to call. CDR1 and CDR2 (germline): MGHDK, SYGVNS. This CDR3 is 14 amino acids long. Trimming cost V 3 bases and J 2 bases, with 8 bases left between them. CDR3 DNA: TGTGCCAGCAGTGAGTGGGTCGCTGGAAACACCATATATTTT. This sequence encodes CASSEWVAGNTIYF.

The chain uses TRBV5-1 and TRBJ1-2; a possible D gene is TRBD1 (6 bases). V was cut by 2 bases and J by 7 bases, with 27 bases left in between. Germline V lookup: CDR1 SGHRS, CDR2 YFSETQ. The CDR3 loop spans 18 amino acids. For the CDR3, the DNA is TGCGCCAGCAGCTTCGGCTCTACAGGGTCCCATCGGTCTCTTGGCTACACCTTC. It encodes CASSFGSTGSHRSLGYTF.

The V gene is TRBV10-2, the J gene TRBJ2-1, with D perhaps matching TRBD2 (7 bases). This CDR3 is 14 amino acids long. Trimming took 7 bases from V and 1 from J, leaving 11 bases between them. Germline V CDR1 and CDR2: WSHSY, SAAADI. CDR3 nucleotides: TGCGCCAGCACTAGGGGGGGATCCTACAATGAGCAGTTCTTC. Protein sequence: CASTRGGSYNEQFF.

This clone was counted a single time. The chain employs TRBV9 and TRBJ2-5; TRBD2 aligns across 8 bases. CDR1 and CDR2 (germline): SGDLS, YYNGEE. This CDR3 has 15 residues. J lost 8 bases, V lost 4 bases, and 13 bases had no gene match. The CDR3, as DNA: TGTGCCAGCAGCCGCCCGGGGGGGAAGGTGGTTACCCAGTACTTC. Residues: CASSRPGGKVVTQYF.

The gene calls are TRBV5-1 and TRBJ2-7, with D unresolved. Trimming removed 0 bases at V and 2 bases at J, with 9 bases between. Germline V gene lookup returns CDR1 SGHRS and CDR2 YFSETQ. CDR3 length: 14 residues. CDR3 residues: CASSLEAETYEQYF. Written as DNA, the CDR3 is TGCGCCAGCAGCTTGGAGGCGGAAACCTACGAGCAGTACTTC.

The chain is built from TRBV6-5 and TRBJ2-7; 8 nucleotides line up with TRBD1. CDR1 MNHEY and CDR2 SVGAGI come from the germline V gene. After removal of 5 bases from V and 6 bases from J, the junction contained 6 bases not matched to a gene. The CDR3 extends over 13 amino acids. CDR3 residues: CASSTQGAIEQYF. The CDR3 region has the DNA TGTGCCAGCAGTACCCAGGGGGCCATCGAGCAGTACTTC.

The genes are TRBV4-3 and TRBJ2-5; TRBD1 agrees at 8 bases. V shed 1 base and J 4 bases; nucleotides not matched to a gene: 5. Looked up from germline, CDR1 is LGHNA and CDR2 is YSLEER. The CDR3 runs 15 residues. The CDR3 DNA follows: TGCGCCAGCAGCCAAGGGGCAGGGGGCGGAGAGACCCAGTACTTC. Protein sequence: CASSQGAGGGETQYF.

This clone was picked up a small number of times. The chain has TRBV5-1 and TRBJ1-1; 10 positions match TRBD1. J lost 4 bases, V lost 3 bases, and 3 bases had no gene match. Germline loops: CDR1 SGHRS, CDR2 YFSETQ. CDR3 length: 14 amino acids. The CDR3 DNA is TGCGCCAGCAGCTGGACAGGGGGGAGCACTGAAGCTTTCTTT. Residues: CASSWTGGSTEAFF.

The CDR3 nucleotides are TGTGCCAGCAGCCACGGGGGATGGGGGGGAAGGAACACGCAGGACTTCCACTTT. As protein: CASSHGGWGGRNTQDFHF. The gene calls are TRBV3-1 (or the pseudogene TRBV3-2) and TRBJ1-6; weak D call: TRBD1 (5 bases). V was pared by 3 bases and J by 17 bases, with 32 bases between. CDR3 length: 18 amino acids. Germline-derived CDR1 and CDR2 are LGHDT and YNNKEL (reference sequence).

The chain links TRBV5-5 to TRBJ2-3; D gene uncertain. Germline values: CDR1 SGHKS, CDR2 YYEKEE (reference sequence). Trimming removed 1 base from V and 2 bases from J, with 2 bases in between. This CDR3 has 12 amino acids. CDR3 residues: CASSLTTDTQYF. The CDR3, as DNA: TGTGCCAGCAGCTTGACCACAGATACGCAGTATTTT.

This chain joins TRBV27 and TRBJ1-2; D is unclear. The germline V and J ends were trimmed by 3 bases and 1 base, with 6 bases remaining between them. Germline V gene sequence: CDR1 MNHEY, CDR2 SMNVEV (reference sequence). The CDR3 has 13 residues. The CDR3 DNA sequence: TGTGCCAGCAGTTTGGCAGATAACTATGGCTACACCTTC. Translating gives CASSLADNYGYTF.